The clone carrying this T cell receptor beta chain has just a few counts. The entry originates in a study of spatial heterogeneity in lung cancer. The CDR3 is made up of 16 amino acids. V was clipped by 3 bases and J by 4 bases; unmatched bases: 12. Germline CDR1 MNHEY, CDR2 SVGEGT. TCRdb redid the calling of the 5' RACE reads with MiXCR, one entry per CDR3 protein. Of approximately 17,000 distinct CDR3 sequences listed, about 19% are singletons. Time point specified: blood at routine non-recurrence follow-up after resection. The receptor comes from a male donor with early-stage non-small cell lung cancer. The sample was PBMCs, taken at follow-up. The rearrangement uses TRBV6-2 or TRBV6-3 and TRBJ2-7; TRBD2 matches 7 bases. CDR3 sequence reads: CASSYRIGLDRYEQYF. CDR3 nucleotides: TGTGCCAGCAGTTATCGGATTGGACTAGATCGATACGAGCAGTACTTC.